Below are 27 T cell receptor beta chains sequenced from a single sample in a study of T cell responses to AZD1222 COVID-19 vaccine. Generated by immunoSEQ multiplex PCR, the TCRdb table keeps only in-frame clones and is missing some. The data show some 140,000 clones, 93% seen once. The material was peripheral blood, obtained on day 0 of AZD1222 vaccination. The source is an adult in good health.

The chain combines TRBV15 with TRBJ2-7, with 9 bases fitting TRBD1. Germline CDR1 LNHNV, CDR2 YYDKDF (reference sequence). This CDR3 spans 16 amino acids. V shed 3 bases and J 2 bases; nucleotides not matched to a gene: 8. The CDR3 loop is CATSRTDRGSTYEQYF. CDR3 sequence (DNA): TGTGCCACCAGCAGGACGGACAGGGGATCTACCTACGAGCAGTACTTC.

The chain carries TRBV10-1 and TRBJ1-4; D gene ambiguous. Trimming removed 3 bases from V and 7 bases from J, with 15 bases in between. CDR1 is WNHNN and CDR2 is SYGVQD in the germline V gene (reference sequence). This CDR3 has 15 residues. DNA of the CDR3: TGCGCCAGCAGTGAATTCACCGGGAGGAGTGAAAAACTGTTTTTT. It yields the protein CASSEFTGRSEKLFF.

This sequence joins TRBV5-1 and TRBJ1-1, with D perhaps TRBD1 (6 bases). The germline V gene has CDR1 SGHRS and CDR2 YFSETQ. V was shortened by 2 bases and J by 3 bases, with 14 bases between the two germline ends. This CDR3 contains 15 residues. This CDR3 is CASSLTGTPDTEAFF. CDR3 nucleotides: TGCGCCAGCAGCTTAACAGGGACCCCGGACACTGAAGCTTTCTTT.

CDR3 bases: TGTGCCAGCAGTACTTTTCCCGGGGGCACTGAAGCTTTCTTT. This translates into CASSTFPGGTEAFF. The chain combines TRBV2 with TRBJ1-1; TRBD1 is a possible D gene (5 bases). The CDR3 is made up of 14 amino acids. With 5 bases removed from V and 4 bases from J, the gap between germline ends came to 14 bases. Per germline, CDR1 SNHLY and CDR2 FYNNEI.

The rearrangement links TRBV7-9 to TRBJ2-3; TRBD1 matches at 9 bases. The CDR3 loop spans 16 amino acids. The V and J ends lost 0 bases and 1 base, in that order; junction bases with no gene match: 2. CDR1 and CDR2 (germline): SEHNR, FQNEAQ (reference sequence). Here the CDR3 DNA reads TGTGCCAGCAGCTTAGCGTGGACAGGGGGCACAGATACGCAGTATTTT. Its protein is CASSLAWTGGTDTQYF.

This CDR3 is CASSPEYRGANYGYTF. CDR3 DNA sequence: TGTGCCAGCTCACCGGAATACAGGGGGGCCAACTATGGCTACACCTTC. The chain combines TRBV18 with TRBJ1-2, with TRBD1 matching over 8 bases. Germline assignment: CDR1 KGHSH and CDR2 LQKENI. The CDR3 has 16 amino acids. V lost 3 bases to trimming and J lost 2 bases; unmatched junction nucleotides: 8.

The chain carries TRBV6-1 and TRBJ2-7, with TRBD2 as a possible D gene (6 bases). With 2 bases removed from V and 9 bases from J, the gap between germline ends came to 17 bases. Germline CDR1 reads MNHNS; CDR2 reads SASEGT. This CDR3 region has 14 residues. CDR3 loop: CASSEIGANGGQYF. The CDR3 DNA is TGTGCCAGCAGTGAAATAGGGGCAAACGGGGGGCAGTACTTC.

This clone was recorded a few times. V usage is TRBV6-4 and J usage is TRBJ2-2; D perhaps matches TRBD2 (6 bases). Per germline, CDR1 MRHNA and CDR2 SNTAGT. The V gene lost 4 bases and the J gene lost 5 bases, with 20 bases spanning the gap. This CDR3 is built from 17 residues. In nucleotides, the CDR3 is TGTGCCAGCAGTGCGTTCGCGGTTCAGGGAGGAACCGGGGAGCTGTTTTTT. Translating gives CASSAFAVQGGTGELFF.

This clone was picked up one time. The genes are TRBV27 and TRBJ2-1; 10 nucleotides align to TRBD2. The germline CDR1 and CDR2 sequences are MNHEY and SMNVEV (reference sequence). The J segment lost 5 bases and the V segment lost 4 bases, leaving 8 bases of the junction unmatched. The CDR3 runs 16 residues. The CDR3 nucleotides read TGTGCCAGCAGTTACGGACTAGCGGAGGCACACAATGAGCAGTTCTTC. Protein: CASSYGLAEAHNEQFF.

The V call is TRBV4-1, the J call TRBJ2-7; TRBD1 or TRBD2 may be the D gene (5 bases each). V was pared by 2 bases and J by 0 bases, with 17 bases between. The CDR3 runs to 17 residues. Germline CDR1 MGHRA, CDR2 YSYEKL. CDR3 loop: CASSQPQGPRSSYEQYF. The CDR3 DNA follows: TGCGCCAGCAGCCAACCCCAGGGACCTCGAAGCTCCTACGAGCAGTACTTC.

V usage is TRBV27 and J usage is TRBJ2-1; D not certain. Germline V gene data show CDR1 as MNHEY and CDR2 as SMNVEV (reference sequence). This CDR3 has 12 residues. Trimming stripped 5 bases from V and 5 bases from J, with 7 bases between. In DNA, the CDR3 is TGTGCCAGCAGTGGTCCGAACAATGAGCAGTTCTTC. This translates into CASSGPNNEQFF.

CDR3 region: CASSLGTGRNQPQHF. For the CDR3, the DNA is TGTGCCAGCAGCCTCGGGACAGGGCGGAATCAGCCCCAGCATTTT. This chain uses TRBV9 with TRBJ1-5; the match to TRBD1 covers 9 bases. The V segment lost 4 bases and the J segment 4 bases; nucleotides outside the gene matches: 6. This CDR3 comprises 15 residues. Germline V lookup: CDR1 SGDLS, CDR2 YYNGEE.

The chain joins TRBV6-5 to TRBJ1-6; 10 bases match TRBD1. J was trimmed by 7 bases and V by 4 bases; bases with no gene match: 7. In germline, CDR1 is MNHEY, CDR2 SVGAGI. This CDR3 is 16 amino acids long. The CDR3 nucleotides are TGTGCCAGCAGTTTCTCCGGGACAGGGGAAAATTCACCCCTCCACTTT. It specifies CASSFSGTGENSPLHF.

This chain links TRBV9 with TRBJ1-4; perhaps TRBD1 as D (5 bases). The CDR3 contains 11 residues. The V end lost 7 bases, the J end lost 7 bases, and 8 bases lay between the germline ends. Germline V gives CDR1 SGDLS, CDR2 YYNGEE. The DNA of the CDR3 is TGTGCCAGCTCTAGGGGTGAAAAACTGTTTTTT. It is translated as CASSRGEKLFF.

This clone has a handful of counts. The chain combines TRBV13 with TRBJ1-6, with 8 bases lining up with TRBD1. Losses at the gene ends were 5 bases for V and 7 bases for J; bases not matched to a gene: 4. This CDR3 contains 14 residues. In germline, CDR1 is PRHDT, CDR2 FYEKMQ (reference sequence). The CDR3 loop is CASSLRTGNSPLHF. The CDR3 nucleotides read TGTGCCAGCAGCCTCCGGACAGGGAATTCACCCCTCCACTTT.

The chain links TRBV4-1 to TRBJ2-3, with unresolved D. CDR1 is MGHRA, CDR2 YSYEKL, per germline. V was cut by 1 base and J by 3 bases, with 14 bases left in between. CDR3 size: 16 residues. The CDR3 DNA is TGCGCCAGCAGCCAAGTATTTCAGTATTTAACAGATACGCAGTATTTT. Protein product: CASSQVFQYLTDTQYF.

The V and J genes are TRBV3-1 (or the pseudogene TRBV3-2) and TRBJ2-7; D might be TRBD1 (6 bases). The CDR3 covers 15 residues. Germline V gene data show CDR1 as LGHDT and CDR2 as YNNKEL (reference sequence). V shed 1 base and J shed 3 bases, with 13 bases lying between them. In nucleotides, the CDR3 is TGTGCCAGCAGCCAAGTAACAGGGACGGGCTACGAGCAGTACTTC. Its translation: CASSQVTGTGYEQYF.

This clone was seen only once. CDR3 bases: TGTGCCAGCAGCCCTCGGGACCTCCTTTGGGTCTATGGCTACACCTTC. Translated, it gives CASSPRDLLWVYGYTF. The gene calls are TRBV9 and TRBJ1-2; perhaps TRBD1 as D (5 bases). Per the germline V gene, CDR1 is SGDLS and CDR2 is YYNGEE. The CDR3 covers 16 residues. V lost 4 bases to trimming and J lost 4 bases, with 20 bases between them.

V usage is TRBV10-3 and J usage is TRBJ2-5; D remains ambiguous. From germline, CDR1 is ENHRY and CDR2 SYGVKD. Trimming stripped 2 bases from V and 4 bases from J, with 8 bases between. The CDR3 is 13 residues long. The DNA for the CDR3 is TGTGCCATCAGTGAGCAGGAACGAGAGACCCAGTACTTC. Encoded protein: CAISEQERETQYF.

The chain recombines TRBV12-3 or TRBV12-4 with TRBJ1-4; a possible D gene is TRBD1 (5 bases). The CDR3 extends over 13 amino acids. Deletions cut 8 bases from V and 1 base from J, with 8 bases between. The CDR3 region is CASGGLTNEKLFF. CDR3 in DNA: TGTGCCAGCGGGGGGTTAACTAATGAAAAACTGTTTTTT.

This clone was seen just once. The rearrangement links TRBV30 to TRBJ1-5; D is unresolved. Trimming left V 0 bases short and J 1 base short, with 4 bases between. Germline-derived CDR1 and CDR2 are GTSNPN and SVGIG (reference sequence). The CDR3 sequence is 13 residues long. For the CDR3, the DNA is TGTGCCTGGAGTGTATCGAGCAATCAGCCCCAGCATTTT. The encoded protein is CAWSVSSNQPQHF.

The chain carries TRBV29-1 and TRBJ2-7; D call uncertain. The CDR3 totals 14 residues. Between the trimmed V and J ends, which lost 2 bases and 0 bases, there was a span of 11 bases. CDR1 and CDR2 from the germline V gene are SQVTM and ANQGSEA. This chain's CDR3 is CSVEPAGSSYEQYF. The CDR3 nucleotides are TGCAGCGTTGAACCAGCAGGAAGCTCCTACGAGCAGTACTTC.

The rearrangement links TRBV5-5 to TRBJ2-7; D unclear. Germline assignment: CDR1 SGHKS and CDR2 YYEKEE (reference sequence). Trimming removed 0 bases at V and 1 base at J, with 8 bases between. The CDR3 is made up of 14 amino acids. The CDR3 nucleotides read TGTGCCAGCAGCTTGGACGTCGGATCCTACGAGCAGTACTTC. This encodes CASSLDVGSYEQYF.

This chain uses TRBV5-1 with TRBJ1-6, with TRBD1 identical over 8 bases. CDR1 is SGHRS and CDR2 is YFSETQ in the germline V gene. V lost 3 bases to trimming and J lost 5 bases; unmatched junction nucleotides: 7. The CDR3 is 16 residues long. This chain's CDR3 is CASSWTGRADNSPLHF. Written as DNA, the CDR3 is TGCGCCAGCAGCTGGACAGGGAGAGCGGATAATTCACCCCTCCACTTT.

This sequence joins TRBV27 and TRBJ1-2; 9 positions match TRBD1. The germline CDR1 and CDR2 sequences are MNHEY and SMNVEV (reference sequence). This CDR3 is built from 16 residues. The V and J ends lost 5 bases and 6 bases, in that order; junction bases with no gene match: 13. In DNA form, the CDR3 reads TGTGCCAGCAGTCGGGACAGGGTGAGGTTGTTCGATGGCTACACCTTC. Amino acid sequence: CASSRDRVRLFDGYTF.

V usage is TRBV7-9 and J usage is TRBJ1-4; D not resolved. The CDR3 totals 11 residues. Germline CDR1 is SEHNR and CDR2 is FQNEAQ (reference sequence). V was shortened by 2 bases and J by 7 bases, with 2 bases between the two germline ends. The CDR3 sequence is CASSLSEKLFF. CDR3 DNA: TGTGCCAGCAGCTTAAGTGAAAAACTGTTTTTT.

This sequence joins TRBV7-6 and TRBJ1-6, with 7 bases identical to TRBD1. Germline V lookup: CDR1 SGHVS, CDR2 FNYEAQ. The junction had 0 bases not matched to a gene; V was cut back by 1 base and J by 3 bases. The CDR3 consists of 15 residues. CDR3 bases: TGTGCCAGCAGCTTAGGGGACAGCTATAATTCACCCCTCCACTTT. Encoded protein: CASSLGDSYNSPLHF.